Reported below is one T cell receptor beta chain. Its antigen is currently unknown. The entry originates in a study of response to subunit inactivated influenza vaccine. Study findings and constraints: The authors put forward the suggestion that each seasonal influenza vaccination may bring in only a limited number of new T cells.

The CDR3 spans 13 residues. V lost 2 bases and J lost 3, with 10 bases in between. Per the germline V gene, CDR1 is DFQATT and CDR2 is SNEGSKA (reference sequence). TCRdb recomputed calls from the RT-PCR reads with MiXCR, one row per CDR3 protein. The sample yields about 150,000 distinct CDR3 sequences, over 8.5% seen once. The TCR was taken from a man between 45 and 75 years old who received an inactivated influenza vaccine. V and J are TRBV20-1 and TRBJ2-5; D remains unclear. The input for sequencing was CD8+ T cells sorted from PBMCs, taken 23 to 25 months after vaccination. CDR3: CSARPMWEETQYF. CDR3 DNA sequence: TGCAGTGCTAGACCCATGTGGGAAGAGACCCAGTACTTC.